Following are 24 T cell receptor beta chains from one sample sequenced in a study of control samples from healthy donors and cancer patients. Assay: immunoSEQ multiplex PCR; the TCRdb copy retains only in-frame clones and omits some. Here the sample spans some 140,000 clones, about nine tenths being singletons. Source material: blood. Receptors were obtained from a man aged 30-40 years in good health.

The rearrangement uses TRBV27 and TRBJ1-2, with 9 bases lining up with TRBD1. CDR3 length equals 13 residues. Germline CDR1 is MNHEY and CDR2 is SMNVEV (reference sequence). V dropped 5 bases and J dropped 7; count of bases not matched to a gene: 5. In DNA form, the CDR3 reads TGTGCCAGCAGTCCGGGACAGGGTCGTGGCTACACCTTC. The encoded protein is CASSPGQGRGYTF.

CDR3 in amino acids: CASSPPARQGHNIQYF. As DNA, the CDR3 is TGTGCCAGCTCACCACCGGCCAGACAGGGTCATAACATTCAGTACTTC. The V gene is TRBV18, the J gene TRBJ2-4, with 7 bases matching TRBD1. This CDR3 spans 16 amino acids. V gave up 0 bases and J gave up 7 bases; unmatched junction bases: 9. CDR1 and CDR2 (germline): KGHSH, LQKENI. The whole variable domain, remainder taken from reference TRBV18 and TRBJ2-4, is NAGVMQNPRHLVRRRGQEARLRCSPMKGHSHVYWYRQLPEEGLKFMVYLQKENIIDESGMPKERFSAEFPKEGPSILRIQQVVRGDSAAYFCASSPPARQGHNIQYFGAGTRLSVL.

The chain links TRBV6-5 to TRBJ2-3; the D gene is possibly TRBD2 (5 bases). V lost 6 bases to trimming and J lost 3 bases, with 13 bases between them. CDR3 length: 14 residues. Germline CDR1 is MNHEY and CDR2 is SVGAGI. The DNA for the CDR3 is TGTGCCAGCAGCACTAGGACGGGGACAGATACGCAGTATTTT. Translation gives CASSTRTGTDTQYF.

CDR3 coding DNA: TGTGCCAGCAGCGTAGCCAGGGTGGGCTCCTACAATGAGCAGTTCTTC. This gives the protein CASSVARVGSYNEQFF. The chain couples TRBV9 to TRBJ2-1; possible D gene TRBD1, 5 bases. Germline V CDR1 and CDR2: SGDLS, YYNGEE. The CDR3 runs 16 residues. V was shortened by 0 bases and J by 0 bases, with 10 bases between the two germline ends.

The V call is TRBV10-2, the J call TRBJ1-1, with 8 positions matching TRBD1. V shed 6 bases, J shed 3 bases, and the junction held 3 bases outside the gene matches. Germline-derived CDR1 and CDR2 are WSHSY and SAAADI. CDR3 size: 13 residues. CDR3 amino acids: CASRDREYTEAFF. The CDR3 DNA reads TGCGCCAGCAGGGACAGGGAGTACACTGAAGCTTTCTTT.

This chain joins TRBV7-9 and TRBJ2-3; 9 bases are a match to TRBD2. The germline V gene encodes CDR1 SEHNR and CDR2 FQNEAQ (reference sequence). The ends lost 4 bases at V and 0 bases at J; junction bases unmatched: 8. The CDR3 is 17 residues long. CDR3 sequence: CASSYSRLAASTDTQYF. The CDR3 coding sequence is TGTGCCAGCAGCTATTCAAGACTAGCGGCTAGCACAGATACGCAGTATTTT.

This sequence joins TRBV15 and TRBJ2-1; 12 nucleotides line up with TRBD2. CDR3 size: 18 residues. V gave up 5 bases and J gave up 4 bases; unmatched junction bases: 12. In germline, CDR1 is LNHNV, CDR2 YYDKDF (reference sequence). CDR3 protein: CATSGPGLAGPQYNEQFF. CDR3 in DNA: TGTGCCACCAGCGGCCCGGGACTAGCGGGCCCCCAATACAATGAGCAGTTCTTC. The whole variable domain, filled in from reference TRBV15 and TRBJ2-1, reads DAMVIQNPRYQVTQFGKPVTLSCSQTLNHNVMYWYQQKSSQAPKLLFHYYDKDFNNEADTPDNFQSRRPNTSFCFLDIRSPGLGDTAMYLCATSGPGLAGPQYNEQFFGPGTRLTVL.

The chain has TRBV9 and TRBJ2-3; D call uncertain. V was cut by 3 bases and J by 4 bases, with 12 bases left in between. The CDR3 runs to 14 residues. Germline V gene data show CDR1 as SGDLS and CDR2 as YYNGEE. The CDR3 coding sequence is TGTGCCAGCAGCGCTTCTATAAGGTCAGATACGCAGTATTTT. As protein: CASSASIRSDTQYF.

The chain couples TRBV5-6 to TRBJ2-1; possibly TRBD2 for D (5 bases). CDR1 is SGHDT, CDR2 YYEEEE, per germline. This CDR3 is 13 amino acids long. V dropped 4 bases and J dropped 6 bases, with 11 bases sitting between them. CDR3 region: CASSRIAGNEQFF. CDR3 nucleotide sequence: TGTGCCAGCAGCCGGATCGCGGGCAATGAGCAGTTCTTC.

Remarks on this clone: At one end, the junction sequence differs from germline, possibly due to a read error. CDR3 coding DNA: TGCAGTGCTAGAAACAACGGGGAGCTGTTTTTT. Translation: CSARNNGELFF. V and J are TRBV20-1 and TRBJ2-2; D not certain. CDR1 is DFQATT and CDR2 is SNEGSKA in the germline V gene (reference sequence). CDR3 length: 11 residues.

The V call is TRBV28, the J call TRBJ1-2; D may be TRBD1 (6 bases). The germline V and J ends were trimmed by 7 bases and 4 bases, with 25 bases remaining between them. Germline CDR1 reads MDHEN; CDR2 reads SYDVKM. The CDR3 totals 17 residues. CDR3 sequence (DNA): TGTGCCAGCACCACCTCGGACAGTGCTCCCGGGAGCTATGGCTACACCTTC. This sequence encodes CASTTSDSAPGSYGYTF.

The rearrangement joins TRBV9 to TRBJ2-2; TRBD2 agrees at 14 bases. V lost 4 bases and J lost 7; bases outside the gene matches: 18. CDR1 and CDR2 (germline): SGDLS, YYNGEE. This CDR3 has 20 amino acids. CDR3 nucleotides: TGTGCCAGCAGCCCCCGGGACTCCGCGACTAGCGGGAGGGGAGGCGGGGAGCTGTTTTTT. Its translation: CASSPRDSATSGRGGGELFF.

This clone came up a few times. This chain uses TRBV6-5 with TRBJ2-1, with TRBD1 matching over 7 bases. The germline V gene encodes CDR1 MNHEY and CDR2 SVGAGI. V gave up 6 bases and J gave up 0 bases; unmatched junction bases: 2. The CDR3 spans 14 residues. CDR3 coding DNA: TGTGCCAGCAGGAGACAGGGCTCCTACAATGAGCAGTTCTTC. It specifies CASRRQGSYNEQFF.

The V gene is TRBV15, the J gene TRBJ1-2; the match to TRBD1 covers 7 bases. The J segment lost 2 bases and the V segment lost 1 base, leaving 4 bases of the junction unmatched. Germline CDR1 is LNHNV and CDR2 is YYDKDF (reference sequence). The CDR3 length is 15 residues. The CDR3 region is CATSRVGGQNYGYTF. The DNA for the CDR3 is TGTGCCACCAGCAGAGTGGGGGGACAGAACTATGGCTACACCTTC.

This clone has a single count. CDR3 region: CASSRETGTSGGRQFF. DNA of the CDR3: TGTGCCAGCAGCCGAGAGACTGGGACTAGCGGGGGACGGCAGTTCTTC. This chain connects TRBV3-1 (or the pseudogene TRBV3-2) to TRBJ2-1, with 14 bases aligning to TRBD2. The CDR3 has 16 residues. Germline CDR1 reads LGHDT; CDR2 reads YNNKEL (reference sequence). Trimming at V came to 4 bases and at J to 12 bases, leaving 11 bases not matched to a gene.

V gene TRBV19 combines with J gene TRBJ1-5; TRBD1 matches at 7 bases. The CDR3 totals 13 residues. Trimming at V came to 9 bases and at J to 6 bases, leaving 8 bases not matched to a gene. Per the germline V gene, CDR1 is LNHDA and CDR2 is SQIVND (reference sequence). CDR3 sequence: CASRPQGPQPQHF. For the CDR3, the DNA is TGTGCCAGCAGACCACAGGGGCCTCAGCCCCAGCATTTT. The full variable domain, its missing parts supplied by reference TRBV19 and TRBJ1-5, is DGGITQSPKYLFRKEGQNVTLSCEQNLNHDAMYWYRQDPGQGLRLIYYSQIVNDFQKGDIAEGYSVSREKKESFPLTVTSAQKNPTAFYLCASRPQGPQPQHFGDGTRLSIL.

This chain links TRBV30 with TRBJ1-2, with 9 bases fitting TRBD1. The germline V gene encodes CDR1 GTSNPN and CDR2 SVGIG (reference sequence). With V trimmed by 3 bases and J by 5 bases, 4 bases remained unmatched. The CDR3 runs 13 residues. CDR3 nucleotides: TGTGCCTGGAGCGGGACAGGGCGGTATGGCTACACCTTC. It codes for CAWSGTGRYGYTF.

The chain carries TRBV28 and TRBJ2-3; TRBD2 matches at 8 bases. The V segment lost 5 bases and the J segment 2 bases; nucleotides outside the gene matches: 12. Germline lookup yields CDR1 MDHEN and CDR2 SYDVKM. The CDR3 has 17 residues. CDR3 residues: CASSPLAGQAPTDTQYF. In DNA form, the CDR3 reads TGTGCCAGCAGTCCCTTAGCGGGGCAGGCCCCCACAGATACGCAGTATTTT.

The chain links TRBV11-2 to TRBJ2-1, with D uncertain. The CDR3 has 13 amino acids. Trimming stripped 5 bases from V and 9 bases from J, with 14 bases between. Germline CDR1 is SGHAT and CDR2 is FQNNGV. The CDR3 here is CASSPSRRAEQFF. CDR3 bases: TGTGCCAGCAGCCCCTCGAGACGTGCTGAGCAGTTCTTC.

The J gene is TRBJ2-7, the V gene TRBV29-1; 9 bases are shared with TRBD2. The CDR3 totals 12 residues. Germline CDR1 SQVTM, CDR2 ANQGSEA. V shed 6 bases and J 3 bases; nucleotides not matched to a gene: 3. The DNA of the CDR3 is TGCAGCGTGACGACTAGCGGCTACGAGCAGTACTTC. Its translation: CSVTTSGYEQYF.

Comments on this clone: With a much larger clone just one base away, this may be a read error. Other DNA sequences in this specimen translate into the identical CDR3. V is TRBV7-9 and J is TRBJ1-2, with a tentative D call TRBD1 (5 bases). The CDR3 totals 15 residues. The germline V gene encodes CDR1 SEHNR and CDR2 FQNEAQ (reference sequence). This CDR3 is CASSLVGATGLGYTF. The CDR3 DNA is TGTGCTAGCAGCTTAGTAGGAGCGACGGGGCTTGGCTACACCTTC.

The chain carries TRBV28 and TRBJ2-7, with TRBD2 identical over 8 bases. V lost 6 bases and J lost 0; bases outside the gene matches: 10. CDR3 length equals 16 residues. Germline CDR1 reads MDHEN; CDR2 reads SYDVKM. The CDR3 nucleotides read TGTGCCAGCAGCTCCACTCAGCGGGAGAGCTCCTACGAGCAGTACTTC. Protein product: CASSSTQRESSYEQYF.

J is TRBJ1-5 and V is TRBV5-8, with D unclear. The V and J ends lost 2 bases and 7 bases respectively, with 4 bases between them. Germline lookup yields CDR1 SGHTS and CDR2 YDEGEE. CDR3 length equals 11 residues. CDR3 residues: CASSLSQPQHF. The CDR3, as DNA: TGTGCCAGCAGCTTATCCCAGCCCCAGCATTTT. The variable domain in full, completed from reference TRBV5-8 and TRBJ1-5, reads EAGVTQSPTHLIKTRGQQATLRCSPISGHTSVYWYQQALGLGLQFLLWYDEGEERNRGNFPPRFSGRQFPNYSSELNVNALELEDSALYLCASSLSQPQHFGDGTRLSIL.

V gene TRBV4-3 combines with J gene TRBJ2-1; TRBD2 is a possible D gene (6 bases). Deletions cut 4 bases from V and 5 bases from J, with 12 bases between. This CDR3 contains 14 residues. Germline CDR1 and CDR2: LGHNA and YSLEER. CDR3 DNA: TGCGCCAGCAGCCGACTTGCTAGCGACAATGAGCAGTTCTTC. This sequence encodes CASSRLASDNEQFF.